A single sample gave rise to the 25 T cell receptor beta chains below, sequenced in a study of cytomegalovirus exposure and HLA in healthy donors. Amplification used 60 Vbeta primers and 13 Jbeta primers. Clones were read by immunoSEQ multiplex PCR, and TCRdb kept only the in-frame ones, dropping some. This sample has 84,000 or so clones; roughly three quarters occur once, and the top ten carry around 3.5%. The sequenced sample was PBMCs. The receptors originated from a man aged 25 to 45 in good health and CMV-seronegative.

The chain links TRBV7-2 to TRBJ1-3, with TRBD1 matching 8 bases. The CDR3 is 14 amino acids. Germline CDR1 and CDR2: SGHTA and FQGNSA. Trimming removed 3 bases from V and 7 bases from J; junction bases left unmatched: 5. CDR3 residues: CASSLDRAGNTIYF. Written as DNA, the CDR3 is TGTGCCAGCAGCTTGGACAGGGCCGGGAACACCATATATTTT.

The genes are TRBV6-6 and TRBJ2-7; D might be TRBD2 (5 bases). V lost 0 bases and J lost 6, with 15 bases in between. Germline CDR1 is MNHNY and CDR2 is SVGAGI (reference sequence). The CDR3 consists of 15 residues. The CDR3 DNA follows: TGTGCCAGCAGTTACTCATCTTTGGTAGCGCGCGAGCAGTACTTC. It yields the protein CASSYSSLVAREQYF.

The rearrangement links TRBV4-3 to TRBJ2-1; the D gene is possibly TRBD2 (5 bases). There are 16 residues in the CDR3. Germline CDR1 is LGHNA and CDR2 is YSLEER. With 0 bases removed from V and 0 bases from J, the gap between germline ends came to 9 bases. For the CDR3, the DNA is TGCGCCAGCAGCCAAGATGCGGGTAACTCCTACAATGAGCAGTTCTTC. Its translation: CASSQDAGNSYNEQFF.

The chain uses TRBV5-4 and TRBJ1-1; no clear D. V lost 5 bases to trimming and J lost 1 base, with 9 bases between them. The CDR3 is 13 residues long. Per germline, CDR1 SGHNT and CDR2 YYREEE (reference sequence). The DNA of the CDR3 is TGTGCCAGCAGGCGCCGGGAGAACACTGAAGCTTTCTTT. This encodes CASRRRENTEAFF.

The table lists this clone with a count of one. This chain joins TRBV7-2 and TRBJ2-3, with 11 bases fitting TRBD2. The ends lost 0 bases at V and 2 bases at J; junction bases unmatched: 4. Per the germline V gene, CDR1 is SGHTA and CDR2 is FQGNSA. CDR3 length: 17 amino acids. The CDR3 loop reads CASSLARLAGYTDTQYF. CDR3 nucleotides: TGTGCCAGCAGCTTAGCCCGACTAGCGGGGTACACAGATACGCAGTATTTT. The full variable domain, with the rest looked up from reference TRBV7-2 and TRBJ2-3, is GAGVSQSPSNKVTEKGKDVELRCDPISGHTALYWYRQSLGQGLEFLIYFQGNSAPDKSGLPSDRFSAERTGGSVSTLTIQRTQQEDSAVYLCASSLARLAGYTDTQYFGPGTRLTVL.

The J gene is TRBJ2-7, the V gene TRBV5-1; a possible D gene is TRBD2 (6 bases). Per germline, CDR1 SGHRS and CDR2 YFSETQ. CDR3 length equals 14 residues. Trimming stripped 1 base from V and 4 bases from J, with 12 bases between. Here the CDR3 DNA reads TGCGCCAGCAGCTTGCGGCGGCGGGATTACGAGCAGTACTTC. Amino acid sequence: CASSLRRRDYEQYF.

This chain joins TRBV4-3 and TRBJ2-7; 9 bases fit TRBD2. V gave up 0 bases and J gave up 5 bases; unmatched junction bases: 8. Germline V lookup: CDR1 LGHNA, CDR2 YSLEER. This CDR3 is built from 16 residues. The CDR3 bases are TGCGCCAGCAGCCAAGAGTTCCGCGGGGGGGCCCACGAGCAGTACTTC. It translates to CASSQEFRGGAHEQYF.

This chain links TRBV30 with TRBJ2-1; TRBD2 matches 8 bases. The CDR3 spans 15 residues. Germline-derived CDR1 and CDR2 are GTSNPN and SVGIG (reference sequence). J gave up 4 bases and V 1 base, and 6 bases lay outside the gene matches. The CDR3 spells CAWSESGRPYNEQFF. The CDR3 nucleotides read TGTGCCTGGAGTGAAAGCGGGAGACCGTACAATGAGCAGTTCTTC.

The CDR3 sequence: CASSAGTSGTDTQYF. DNA of the CDR3: TGTGCCAGCAGTGCCGGGACTAGCGGGACAGATACGCAGTATTTT. The rearrangement joins TRBV2 to TRBJ2-3, with TRBD2 identical over 12 bases. V lost 4 bases and J lost 3; bases outside the gene matches: 2. The CDR3 is 15 amino acids. Germline V gene data show CDR1 as SNHLY and CDR2 as FYNNEI.

This CDR3 reads CASSLAPGEGGQYF. DNA for the CDR3: TGCGCCAGCAGCTTGGCACCGGGGGAAGGAGGCCAGTACTTC. The V gene is TRBV5-1, the J gene TRBJ2-5; perhaps TRBD2 as D (6 bases). The CDR3 has 14 amino acids. CDR1 and CDR2 from the germline V gene are SGHRS and YFSETQ. V lost 0 bases, J lost 10 bases, and 16 bases lay in between.

The chain joins TRBV7-8 to TRBJ1-5; 8 bases map to TRBD1. CDR3 length equals 14 residues. V lost 5 bases, J lost 5 bases, and 5 bases stayed unmatched. CDR1 and CDR2 from the germline V gene are SGHVS and FQNEAQ. The CDR3 DNA follows: TGTGCCAGCAGCACAGACAGGGGTTATCAGCCCCAGCATTTT. Protein: CASSTDRGYQPQHF.

The CDR3 coding sequence is TGCGCCAGCAGCTTGGAGGGGACAGCCTACGAGCAGTACTTC. The encoded protein is CASSLEGTAYEQYF. The chain uses TRBV5-1 and TRBJ2-5; the match to TRBD1 covers 7 bases. The J call may be mistaken, given a closer DNA end match to TRBJ2-7. CDR3 length: 14 amino acids. CDR1 and CDR2 (germline): SGHRS, YFSETQ.

This clone was seen only once. The chain recombines TRBV27 with TRBJ1-1; 8 bases are a match to TRBD1. After removal of 0 bases from V and 1 base from J, the junction contained 1 base not matched to a gene. Germline-derived CDR1 and CDR2 are MNHEY and SMNVEV (reference sequence). This CDR3 has 15 amino acids. CDR3 region: CASSLSGTGNTEAFF. The CDR3 DNA follows: TGTGCCAGCAGTTTATCAGGGACAGGGAACACTGAAGCTTTCTTT.

This clone was picked up a small number of times. The chain couples TRBV5-6 to TRBJ2-1; possibly TRBD2 for D (5 bases). Trimming took 1 base from V and 6 from J, leaving 5 bases between them. Germline values: CDR1 SGHDT, CDR2 YYEEEE. This CDR3 spans 12 amino acids. Here the CDR3 DNA reads TGTGCCAGCAGCTTGACTAGCAATGAGCAGTTCTTC. Its translation is CASSLTSNEQFF.

The chain has TRBV28 and TRBJ2-5, with D possibly being TRBD2 (6 bases). The J call may be mistaken, given a closer DNA end match to TRBJ2-7. The germline V gene has CDR1 MDHEN and CDR2 SYDVKM. The CDR3 spans 14 residues. The CDR3 is CASSKTSVPYEQYF. CDR3 sequence (DNA): TGTGCCAGCAGCAAGACTAGTGTCCCCTACGAGCAGTACTTC.

This clone appeared once. The V and J genes are TRBV2 and TRBJ2-7; 13 bases agree with TRBD2. The CDR3 is 15 amino acids. Germline V gene lookup returns CDR1 SNHLY and CDR2 FYNNEI. The V segment lost 7 bases and the J segment 5 bases; nucleotides outside the gene matches: 8. As DNA, the CDR3 is TGTGCCAGCACTTCCCGACTAGCGGGAGGACACGAGCAGTACTTC. Protein: CASTSRLAGGHEQYF.

This clone occurred a few times. J is TRBJ1-2 and V is TRBV27, with 7 bases lining up with TRBD1. Trimming removed 0 bases from V and 4 bases from J; junction bases left unmatched: 8. This CDR3 has 16 amino acids. Germline CDR1 reads MNHEY; CDR2 reads SMNVEV (reference sequence). CDR3 loop: CASSLSGGRGLYGYTF. The CDR3 DNA reads as TGTGCCAGCAGTTTATCGGGTGGAAGGGGGCTCTATGGCTACACCTTC.

V gene TRBV27 combines with J gene TRBJ2-1, with 11 nucleotides matching TRBD2. The trim removed 3 bases at V and 8 bases at J, leaving 3 bases unmatched. The CDR3 contains 14 residues. Germline V CDR1 and CDR2: MNHEY, SMNVEV (reference sequence). The CDR3 DNA reads as TGTGCCAGCAGTTTGACTAGCGGGAACCATGAGCAGTTCTTC. It specifies CASSLTSGNHEQFF.

With respect to this clone: The sample carries other DNA sequences with the same CDR3. CDR3 sequence (DNA): TGTGCCATCAGATCTAACACCGGGGAGCTGTTTTTT. This sequence encodes CAIRSNTGELFF. The chain is built from TRBV10-3 and TRBJ2-2, with D unresolved. Germline V gene sequence: CDR1 ENHRY, CDR2 SYGVKD. Trimming removed 6 bases at V and 2 bases at J, with 4 bases between. The CDR3 loop spans 12 amino acids.

The genes are TRBV10-1 and TRBJ2-7, with a weak D call TRBD1 (5 bases). The germline CDR1 and CDR2 sequences are WNHNN and SYGVQD (reference sequence). The CDR3 is 14 residues long. Trimming stripped 3 bases from V and 5 bases from J, with 14 bases between. The DNA of the CDR3 is TGCGCCAGCAGTGATTTCCAGGGTCTGAACGAGCAGTACTTC. Its translation is CASSDFQGLNEQYF.

This clone was recorded a few times. The V call is TRBV5-1, the J call TRBJ1-4, with a weak D call TRBD1 (5 bases). Deletions cut 4 bases from V and 0 bases from J, with 7 bases between. This CDR3 is built from 14 residues. Germline CDR1 SGHRS, CDR2 YFSETQ. CDR3 in DNA: TGCGCCAGCAGCCCGACAGCAACTAATGAAAAACTGTTTTTT. Its protein is CASSPTATNEKLFF.

The chain combines TRBV7-9 with TRBJ2-3, with 16 bases lining up with TRBD2. CDR3 length: 18 residues. Looked up from germline, CDR1 is SEHNR and CDR2 is FQNEAQ (reference sequence). Unmatched junction bases numbered 5, after V lost 5 bases and J lost 0 bases. The CDR3 nucleotides are TGTGCCAGCAGCCCCGGGACTAGCGGGGGGGCGAGCACAGATACGCAGTATTTT. This sequence encodes CASSPGTSGGASTDTQYF.

This chain uses TRBV14 with TRBJ2-3, with D possibly being TRBD1 (6 bases). V shed 0 bases and J shed 10 bases, with 14 bases lying between them. Germline CDR1 SGHDN, CDR2 FVKESK. CDR3 length equals 14 residues. In nucleotides, the CDR3 is TGTGCCAGCAGCCAAGAGATTGGGCACAGGGCGCAGTATTTT. This encodes CASSQEIGHRAQYF.

This clone has only one observation. The chain uses TRBV10-3 and TRBJ2-1; 9 bases are a match to TRBD2. Germline V gene data show CDR1 as ENHRY and CDR2 as SYGVKD. CDR3 length: 17 amino acids. V trimming: 4 bases; J trimming: 8 bases; junction bases outside the gene matches: 15. CDR3 in amino acids: CAISAGLAGVGRDEQFF. The CDR3 DNA is TGTGCCATCAGTGCGGGACTAGCAGGAGTTGGGCGCGATGAGCAGTTCTTC.

This rearrangement joins TRBV7-9 to TRBJ2-3, with TRBD2 identical over 7 bases. Per germline, CDR1 SEHNR and CDR2 FQNEAQ (reference sequence). The CDR3 loop spans 16 amino acids. The trim removed 6 bases at V and 1 base at J, leaving 10 bases unmatched. Written as DNA, the CDR3 is TGTGCCAGCAGTCCCCCCGGGAGGCGGGGCACAGATACGCAGTATTTT. This gives the protein CASSPPGRRGTDTQYF.